The clone carrying this TCR beta chain was seen repeatedly, ten times or more. Breast cancer patients provided tissue from their axillary draining lymph nodes. The source of the sample is a study of breast tumors, draining lymph nodes, adjacent tissues. TCRdb itself ran the multiplex PCR reads through MiXCR, one entry per CDR3 protein. The data contain roughly 260,000 distinct CDR3 sequences, 30% of them seen just once; the ten biggest clones take up more than 0.95%. The V end was cut by 5 bases, the J end by 0 bases, with 10 bases between. CDR3 size: 15 residues. Germline V CDR1 and CDR2: MNHNY, SVGAGI (reference sequence).

Sequencing was carried out using axillary lymph node tissue. The sequence was collected from a female donor with breast cancer. Some clones in this sample may be carry-over from other donors' samples. The rearrangement uses TRBV6-6 and TRBJ2-2; no reliable D call. The CDR3 DNA is TGTGCCAGCAGTGAAGGGCCCGCGAACACCGGGGAGCTGTTTTTT. Protein product: CASSEGPANTGELFF.